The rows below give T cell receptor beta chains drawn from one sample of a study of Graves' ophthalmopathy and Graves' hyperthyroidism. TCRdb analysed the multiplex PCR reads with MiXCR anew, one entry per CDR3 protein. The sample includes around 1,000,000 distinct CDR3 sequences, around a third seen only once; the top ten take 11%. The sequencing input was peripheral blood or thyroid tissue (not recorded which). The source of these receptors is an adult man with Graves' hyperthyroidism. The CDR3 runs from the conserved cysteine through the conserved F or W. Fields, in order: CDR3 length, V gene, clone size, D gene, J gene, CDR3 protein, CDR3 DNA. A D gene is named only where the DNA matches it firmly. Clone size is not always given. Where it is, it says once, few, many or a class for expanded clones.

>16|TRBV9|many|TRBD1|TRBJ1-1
CASSVEPGTGGTEAFF
TGTGCCAGCAGCGTAGAACCGGGGACAGGGGGTACTGAAGCTTTCTTT
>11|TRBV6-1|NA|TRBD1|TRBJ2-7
CASSLGDSWYF
TGTGCCAGCAGTTTAGGGGACAGTTGGTACTTC
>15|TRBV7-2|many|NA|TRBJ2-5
CASSLDGGALETQYF
TGTGCCAGCAGCTTAGATGGAGGGGCTCTGGAGACCCAGTACTTC
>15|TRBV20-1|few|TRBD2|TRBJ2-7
CSVPTSGLLSYEQYF
TGCAGTGTCCCGACTAGCGGGCTTCTATCCTACGAGCAGTACTTC
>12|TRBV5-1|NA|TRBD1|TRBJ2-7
CASSKSTGGQYF
TGCGCCAGCAGCAAATCGACAGGGGGGCAGTACTTC
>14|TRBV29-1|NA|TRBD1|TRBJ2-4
CSVAPGGDIGIQYF
TGCAGCGTTGCCCCAGGGGGCGACATCGGCATTCAGTACTTC
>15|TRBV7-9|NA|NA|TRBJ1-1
CASSQGQRRITEAFF
TGTGCCAGCAGCCAAGGCCAGAGGAGGATTACTGAAGCTTTCTTT
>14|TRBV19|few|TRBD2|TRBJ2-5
CASSVIPGRETQYF
TGTGCCAGTAGTGTAATTCCCGGGAGGGAGACCCAGTACTTC
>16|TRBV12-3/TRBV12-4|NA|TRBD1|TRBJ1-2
CASSLGTGNYWYGYTF
TGTGCCAGCAGTTTAGGGACAGGGAATTATTGGTATGGCTACACCTTC
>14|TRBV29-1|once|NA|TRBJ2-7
CSAGGGSGTPREYF
TGCAGCGCTGGGGGCGGGAGCGGGACGCCCCGGGAGTACTTC
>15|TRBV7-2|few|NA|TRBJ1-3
CASSLGQTPGNTIYF
TGTGCCAGCAGCTTAGGGCAGACGCCCGGAAACACCATATATTTT
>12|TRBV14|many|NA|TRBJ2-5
CASSHRVETQYF
TGTGCCAGCAGCCACCGTGTAGAGACCCAGTACTTC
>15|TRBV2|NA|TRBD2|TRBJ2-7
CASSGLAEGRYEQYF
TGTGCCAGCAGTGGACTAGCGGAGGGCCGGTACGAGCAGTACTTC
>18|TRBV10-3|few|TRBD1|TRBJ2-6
CASSYLRTGRSGANVLTF
TGTGCCAGCAGTTACCTAAGGACAGGCCGGTCTGGGGCCAACGTCCTGACTTTC